The sequence of this T cell receptor (beta chain) was determined in a study of T cells in Graves' hyperthyroidism and ophthalmopathy. Overall study: Peripheral blood samples were taken at initial diagnosis, prior to any treatment. Study outcomes and limitations: Expanded thyroid clonotypes (above 0.001) were mostly also found in blood.

Of note for this clonotype: Antigen: not known. Sequence at one end of the junction differs from germline and may be a read error.

Researchers took RNA transcripts and amplified the TCR beta CDR3 regions from them. The primer set for the first-round RT-PCR of the TCR CDR3 was HTBI. TCRdb re-analysed the multiplex PCR reads in MiXCR, keeping a single row per CDR3 protein. This repertoire shows under 550,000 distinct CDR3 sequences, 15% to 20% found once; its top ten account for over 45%. CDR1 is SGHRS, CDR2 YFSETQ, per germline. The CDR3 runs to 16 residues. Duration under 3 months, a NOSPECS grade of at least 4, and a Clinical Activity Score of at least 3 characterized the ophthalmopathy patients. The V and J genes are TRBV5-1 and TRBJ2-6; possible D gene TRBD1, 6 bases. The sample was blood. The TCR sequence derives from a man aged 40-50 years with Graves' ophthalmopathy. The CDR3 protein is CASSRRTASGANALTF. The CDR3 bases are TGCGCCAGCAGCCGGCGGACAGCCTCTGGGGCCAACGCCCTGACTTTC.